The 17 T cell receptor beta chains below were found in one sample sequenced in a study of T-cell reconstitution after alpha-beta-depleted transplantation in children. The authors prepared the TCRbeta library with unique molecular identifiers. TCRdb used MiXCR to reprocess the PCR reads, holding one entry per CDR3 protein. The table records under 350,000 distinct CDR3 sequences, more than 9% of them present only once. The sample here was PBMCs from the stem cell graft donor, taken from the stem cell graft. Source of these receptors: a human donor who donated a stem cell graft to a child with SCID.

This clonotype has a count of ten or more. J is TRBJ1-6 and V is TRBV6-2 or TRBV6-3, with D unclear. V was pared by 2 bases and J by 7 bases, with 6 bases between. This CDR3 is 13 amino acids long. Germline CDR1 is MNHEY and CDR2 is SVGEGT. The chain's CDR3 is CASSYTENSPLHF. CDR3 nucleotides: TGTGCCAGCAGTTACACAGAGAATTCACCCCTCCACTTT.

J is TRBJ2-5 and V is TRBV5-1; D possibly corresponds to TRBD1 (6 bases). Deletions cut 6 bases from V and 2 bases from J, with 11 bases between. Looked up from germline, CDR1 is SGHRS and CDR2 is YFSETQ. The CDR3 runs to 13 residues. The CDR3 region has the DNA TGCGCCAGCAAACTCGGACAGCAAGAGACCCAGTACTTC. It codes for CASKLGQQETQYF. The entire variable domain, with the rest obtained from reference TRBV5-1 and TRBJ2-5, is as follows: KAGVTQTPRYLIKTRGQQVTLSCSPISGHRSVSWYQQTPGQGLQFLFEYFSETQRNKGNFPGRFSGRQFSNSRSEMNVSTLELGDSALYLCASKLGQQETQYFGPGTRLLVL.

This clonotype was seen many times. The chain couples TRBV20-1 to TRBJ1-5; 8 nucleotides match TRBD1. The junction had 8 bases not matched to a gene; V was cut back by 0 bases and J by 7 bases. Germline values: CDR1 DFQATT, CDR2 SNEGSKA (reference sequence). The CDR3 runs to 15 residues. This CDR3 is CSARDRQGAQQPQHF. The CDR3 DNA follows: TGCAGTGCTAGAGATCGGCAGGGGGCCCAGCAGCCCCAGCATTTT.

The chain combines TRBV20-1 with TRBJ2-7; the D gene is possibly TRBD2 (6 bases). CDR3 length: 14 amino acids. Germline V CDR1 and CDR2: DFQATT, SNEGSKA (reference sequence). The germline V and J ends were trimmed by 0 bases and 2 bases, with 11 bases remaining between them. In nucleotides, the CDR3 is TGCAGTGCTAGAGATTTTAGGGAGGCCTACGAGCAGTACTTC. It specifies CSARDFREAYEQYF.

In its sample, this clonotype was seen a few times. The rearrangement uses TRBV9 and TRBJ2-2; D is possibly TRBD1 or TRBD2 (5 bases each). The CDR3 loop spans 15 amino acids. V was cut by 4 bases and J by 5 bases, with 15 bases left in between. Germline lookup yields CDR1 SGDLS and CDR2 YYNGEE. CDR3 DNA: TGTGCCAGCAGCTCGGGACCGCGAACGACCGGGGAGCTGTTTTTT. Translated, it gives CASSSGPRTTGELFF.

This clonotype was seen a few times. V usage is TRBV5-1 and J usage is TRBJ2-1; possibly TRBD2 for D (7 bases). The V end was cut by 3 bases, the J end by 1 base, with 11 bases between. CDR3 size: 15 residues. Germline CDR1 SGHRS, CDR2 YFSETQ. The CDR3: CASSWGGGSYNEQFF. For the CDR3, the DNA is TGCGCCAGCAGCTGGGGAGGGGGTTCCTACAATGAGCAGTTCTTC.

The chain joins TRBV4-2 to TRBJ1-2; D ambiguous. The germline V gene has CDR1 LGHNA and CDR2 YNFKEQ. V was pared by 1 base and J by 0 bases, with 12 bases between. The CDR3 totals 16 residues. The CDR3: CASSQVLELANYGYTF. The CDR3 DNA reads as TGTGCCAGCAGCCAAGTTTTGGAACTTGCTAACTATGGCTACACCTTC.

The chain employs TRBV2 and TRBJ2-7; tentative D call: TRBD2 (6 bases). V gave up 6 bases and J gave up 0 bases, with 9 bases separating them. CDR3 length: 13 residues. The V gene's germline CDR1 is SNHLY and CDR2 FYNNEI. CDR3 DNA: TGTGCCAGCAGGGAGGGCCTCTCCTACGAGCAGTACTTC. Amino acids: CASREGLSYEQYF.

The chain recombines TRBV5-4 with TRBJ2-7; 9 positions match TRBD2. With 4 bases clipped from V and 2 bases from J, the junction kept 10 bases outside the gene matches. Germline lookup yields CDR1 SGHNT and CDR2 YYREEE (reference sequence). The CDR3 loop spans 16 amino acids. CDR3 nucleotides: TGTGCCAGCAGCCCCCGCAAGGGCGGGGGGGCCTACGAGCAGTACTTC. Its translation is CASSPRKGGGAYEQYF.

This clonotype was seen more than once but under ten times. The chain carries TRBV6-5 and TRBJ2-3, with D maybe TRBD1 (6 bases). This CDR3 comprises 16 residues. The germline V gene has CDR1 MNHEY and CDR2 SVGAGI. V was trimmed by 2 bases and J by 1 base, leaving 13 bases between them. The CDR3 protein is CASSYLQGLGTDTQYF. The DNA of the CDR3 is TGTGCCAGCAGTTACCTACAGGGCCTTGGCACAGATACGCAGTATTTT.

The rearrangement uses TRBV5-1 and TRBJ2-1; the D gene could be TRBD1 or TRBD2 (6 bases each). V lost 4 bases and J 0 bases, leaving 11 bases between the germline ends. Germline assignment: CDR1 SGHRS and CDR2 YFSETQ. This CDR3 is 15 amino acids long. In nucleotides, the CDR3 is TGCGCCAGCAGCATGGGGGGCGGCTCCTACAATGAGCAGTTCTTC. This gives the protein CASSMGGGSYNEQFF.

V gene TRBV20-1 combines with J gene TRBJ2-5; 9 bases map to TRBD1. From germline, CDR1 is DFQATT and CDR2 SNEGSKA (reference sequence). The CDR3 length is 14 residues. V lost 3 bases, J lost 3 bases, and 5 bases stayed unmatched. Written as DNA, the CDR3 is TGCAGTGCTAGCGATGACAGGGGGAAAGAGACCCAGTACTTC. Protein: CSASDDRGKETQYF.

This clonotype has just a few counts. The chain links TRBV15 to TRBJ2-1, with TRBD2 matching over 10 bases. V shed 3 bases and J 0 bases; nucleotides not matched to a gene: 2. The CDR3 is made up of 16 amino acids. Germline CDR1 LNHNV, CDR2 YYDKDF (reference sequence). CDR3 DNA: TGTGCCACCAGCAGGGGACTAGCGAACTCCTACAATGAGCAGTTCTTC. This gives the protein CATSRGLANSYNEQFF.

The rearrangement joins TRBV6-1 to TRBJ2-1; 9 nucleotides match TRBD2. V gave up 5 bases and J gave up 6 bases; unmatched junction bases: 11. The length of the CDR3 is 16 residues. The V gene's germline CDR1 is MNHNS and CDR2 SASEGT. For the CDR3, the DNA is TGTGCCAGCAGTCTTATACTAGCGGGTGGATCCAATGAGCAGTTCTTC. It yields the protein CASSLILAGGSNEQFF.

The sample holds a few counts of this clonotype. This chain joins TRBV7-1 and TRBJ2-7, with 8 bases that match TRBD1. TRBV7-1 is marked as an open reading frame, function uncertain. The V and J ends lost 3 bases and 4 bases, in that order; junction bases with no gene match: 5. The CDR3 spans 14 residues. CDR3 amino acids: CASSSPGGQYEQYF. The CDR3 DNA follows: TGTGCCAGCAGCTCCCCAGGGGGCCAATACGAGCAGTACTTC.

This chain connects TRBV12-3 or TRBV12-4 to TRBJ2-2, with TRBD1 as a possible D gene (6 bases). V gave up 10 bases and J gave up 4 bases, with 19 bases separating them. The CDR3 runs 15 residues. DNA for the CDR3: TGTGCCACCAAAAGGGCGGCAGGGGTCACCGGGGAGCTGTTTTTT. Amino acid sequence: CATKRAAGVTGELFF.

This clonotype has a count of ten or more. The rearrangement uses TRBV5-1 and TRBJ2-1; the D gene could be TRBD1 or TRBD2 (6 bases each). CDR3 length: 15 residues. Germline loops: CDR1 SGHRS, CDR2 YFSETQ. The V end was cut by 1 base, the J end by 2 bases, with 10 bases between. In DNA, the CDR3 is TGCGCCAGCAGCTTGCTGGGGGGCACCTACAATGAGCAGTTCTTC. Amino acids: CASSLLGGTYNEQFF.